Given below is one T cell receptor beta chain in context. Its antigen remains unknown. This record belongs to a study of siplizumab effects on memory and regulatory T cells. Regarding the study as a whole: Tregs that proliferated in siplizumab cultures did not have their suppressive function confirmed.

TCRdb's table, derived via immunoSEQ multiplex PCR, lists solely in-frame clones and lacks some. This repertoire shows more than 75,000 clones, more than 85% found once; its top ten account for 6.5%. The sequenced sample consisted of CD8+ T cells sorted from blood. The clonotype originates from a human donor in good health.

This CDR3 reads CASSPSGYGYTF. Here the CDR3 DNA reads TGTGCCAGCAGTCCCTCCGGGTATGGCTACACCTTC. This chain connects TRBV27 to TRBJ1-2; D unclear. V was clipped by 5 bases and J by 5 bases, with 9 bases between them. Germline V lookup: CDR1 MNHEY, CDR2 SMNVEV (reference sequence). The CDR3 covers 12 residues.